Below are 6 T cell receptor beta chains sequenced from a single sample in a study of blood T cells in healthy people across ages. It was with a sample-barcoded 5' primer and a J-beta primer mix that a second PCR of about 7 to 12 cycles was run. MiXCR, applied by TCRdb to the 5' RACE reads, yields one record per CDR3 protein. The data show around 800,000 distinct CDR3 sequences, with roughly 25% seen just once and about 3% held by the top ten. These data also formed part of another study, on T cells of mothers and their children.

The specimen sequenced was blood. These receptors were collected from a boy younger than 18 in good health.

This clonotype showed up just a few times. The chain employs TRBV4-2 and TRBJ2-4; D unresolved. V dropped 6 bases and J dropped 0 bases, with 12 bases sitting between them. Per germline, CDR1 LGHNA and CDR2 YNFKEQ. This CDR3 has 15 amino acids. CDR3 DNA: TGTGCCAGCAGTCGCCGGTCAGTAGCCAAAAACATTCAGTACTTC. Its translation: CASSRRSVAKNIQYF.

The chain couples TRBV7-9 to TRBJ2-5; perhaps TRBD1 as D (6 bases). The assigned J gene may be wrong: the sequence end matches TRBJ2-7 better. The CDR3 is made up of 16 amino acids. The germline gives CDR1 SEHNR, CDR2 FQNEAQ (reference sequence). The CDR3 sequence: CASRYYQGSSSYEQYF. The DNA of the CDR3 is TGTGCCAGCAGATATTATCAGGGGTCTAGCTCCTACGAGCAGTACTTC.

This rearrangement joins TRBV5-1 to TRBJ2-7; D is possibly TRBD1 (6 bases). V was shortened by 6 bases and J by 3 bases, with 16 bases between the two germline ends. The CDR3 runs 14 residues. The germline V gene encodes CDR1 SGHRS and CDR2 YFSETQ. The CDR3 here is CASTEGRTDYEQYF. DNA for the CDR3: TGCGCCAGCACCGAAGGCCGGACAGACTACGAGCAGTACTTC.

The chain uses TRBV12-5 and TRBJ2-3; D gene ambiguous. This CDR3 region has 16 residues. The germline gives CDR1 LGHNT, CDR2 FRNRAP. The ends were cut back, 4 bases at V and 2 bases at J, with 16 bases in the middle. Written as DNA, the CDR3 is TGTGCTAGTGGTTCTCTATCGGGCCCGGCCACAGATACGCAGTATTTT. This encodes CASGSLSGPATDTQYF.

The chain combines TRBV28 with TRBJ1-6; D possibly corresponds to TRBD1 (6 bases). The CDR3 has 14 residues. Trimming stripped 4 bases from V and 9 bases from J, with 13 bases between. Per the germline V gene, CDR1 is MDHEN and CDR2 is SYDVKM. The DNA for the CDR3 is TGTGCCAGCAGTTCCAGCCCAGGGGCTTCACCCCTCCACTTT. It translates to CASSSSPGASPLHF.

This clonotype was observed a handful of times. The chain links TRBV21-1 to TRBJ2-2. TRBV21-1 is labeled a pseudogene. The CDR3 is 16 amino acids. CDR3 region: CASSKSLAVYTGELLF. DNA for the CDR3: TGTGCCAGCAGCAAATCACTCGCTGTATATACCGGGGAGCTGCTTTTT.